This T cell receptor (beta chain) appears in the sequencing data of a study of blood T cell repertoires in COVID-19. The overall study: Sites in the United States, Italy and Spain provided acute and convalescent COVID-19 samples. PBMCs, B-cell-depleted T cells, or T cells provided the cDNA or gDNA that made up the material.

V lost 5 bases and J lost 0, with 8 bases in between. CDR3 size: 13 residues. Germline lookup yields CDR1 MNHEY and CDR2 SMNVEV (reference sequence). In the source study's methods: Cell counts per sample came from amplifying reference gene primers. The data were produced by immunoSEQ multiplex PCR, yet TCRdb's version contains in-frame clones alone and is incomplete. D and trimming come from the DNA, and the V and J calls and clone size come from that table. In the table there are about 200,000 clones, around 90% of which are singletons. The V call is TRBV27, the J call TRBJ2-7; D gene unclear. This clonotype was sampled from a man aged 55 to 70 with acute or convalescent COVID-19. Specimen: peripheral blood. For the CDR3, the DNA is TGTGCCAGCAGTCAAACAAGCTCCTACGAGCAGTACTTC. Residues: CASSQTSSYEQYF.